The entry that follows covers one T cell receptor beta chain sequence. The repertoire was sequenced with immunoSEQ multiplex PCR; TCRdb's copy has only in-frame clones and lacks some. The sample has roughly 60,000 clones, over 85% seen once. This sample was taken from a study of technical replicates of blood from a handful of donors. The germline V gene encodes CDR1 LGHNA and CDR2 YNFKEQ. V lost 0 bases and J lost 2, with 11 bases in between. The CDR3 consists of 15 residues. The source material was PBMCs. The chain carries TRBV4-2 and TRBJ2-7, with D possibly matching TRBD2 (5 bases). This TCR came from a human donor in good health. Some clones in this sample may be carry-over from other donors' samples. CDR3: CASSQDLDGTYEQYF. CDR3 nucleotide sequence: TGTGCCAGCAGCCAAGATCTGGACGGGACCTACGAGCAGTACTTC.